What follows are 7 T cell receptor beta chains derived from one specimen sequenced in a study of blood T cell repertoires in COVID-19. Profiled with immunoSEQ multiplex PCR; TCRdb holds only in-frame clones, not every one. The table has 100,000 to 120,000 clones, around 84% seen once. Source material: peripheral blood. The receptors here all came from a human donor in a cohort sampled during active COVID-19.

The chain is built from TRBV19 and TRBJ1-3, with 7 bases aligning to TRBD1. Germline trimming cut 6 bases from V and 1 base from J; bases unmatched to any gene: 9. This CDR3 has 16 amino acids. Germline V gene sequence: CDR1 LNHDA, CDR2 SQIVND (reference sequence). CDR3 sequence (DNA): TGTGCCAGTAGGGGCGACAGGGTTTTATCTGGAAACACCATATATTTT. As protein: CASRGDRVLSGNTIYF.

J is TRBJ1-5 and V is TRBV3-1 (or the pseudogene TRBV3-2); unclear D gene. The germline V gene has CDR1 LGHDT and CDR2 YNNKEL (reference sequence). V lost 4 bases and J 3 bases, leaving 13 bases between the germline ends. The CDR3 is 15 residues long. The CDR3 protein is CASSLRAEFNQPQHF. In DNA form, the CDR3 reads TGTGCCAGCAGCCTCCGAGCGGAGTTCAATCAGCCCCAGCATTTT.

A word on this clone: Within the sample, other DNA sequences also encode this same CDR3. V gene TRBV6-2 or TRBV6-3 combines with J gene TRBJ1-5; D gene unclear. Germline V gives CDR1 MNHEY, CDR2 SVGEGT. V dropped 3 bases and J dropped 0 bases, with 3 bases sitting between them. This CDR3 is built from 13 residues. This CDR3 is CASSYLSNQPQHF. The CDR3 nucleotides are TGTGCCAGCAGTTATCTTAGCAATCAGCCCCAGCATTTT.

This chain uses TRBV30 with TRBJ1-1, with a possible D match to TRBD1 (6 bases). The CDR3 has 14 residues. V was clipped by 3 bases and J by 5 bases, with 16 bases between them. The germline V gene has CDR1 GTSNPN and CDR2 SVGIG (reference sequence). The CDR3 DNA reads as TGTGCCTGGAGAAGGGGACATGGGAATACTGAAGCTTTCTTT. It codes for CAWRRGHGNTEAFF.

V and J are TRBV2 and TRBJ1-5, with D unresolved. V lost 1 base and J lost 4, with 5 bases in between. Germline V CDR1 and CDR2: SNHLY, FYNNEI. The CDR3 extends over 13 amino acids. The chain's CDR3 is CASSEGRNQPQHF. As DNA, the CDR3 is TGTGCCAGCAGTGAAGGGCGGAATCAGCCCCAGCATTTT. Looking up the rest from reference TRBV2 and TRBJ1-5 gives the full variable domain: EPEVTQTPSHQVTQMGQEVILRCVPISNHLYFYWYRQILGQKVEFLVSFYNNEISEKSEIFDDQFSVERPDGSNFTLKIRSTKLEDSAMYFCASSEGRNQPQHFGDGTRLSIL.

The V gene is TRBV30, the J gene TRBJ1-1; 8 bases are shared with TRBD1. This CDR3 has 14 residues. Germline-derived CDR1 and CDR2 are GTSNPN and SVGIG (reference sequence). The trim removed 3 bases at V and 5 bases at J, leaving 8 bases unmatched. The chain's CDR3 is CAWSLQGVRTEAFF. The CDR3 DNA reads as TGTGCCTGGAGCCTACAGGGGGTGAGAACTGAAGCTTTCTTT.

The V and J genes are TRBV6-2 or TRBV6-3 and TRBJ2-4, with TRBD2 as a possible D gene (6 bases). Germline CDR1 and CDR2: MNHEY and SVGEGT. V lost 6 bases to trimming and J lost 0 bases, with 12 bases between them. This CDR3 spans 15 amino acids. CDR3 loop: CASSHEGLAKNIQYF. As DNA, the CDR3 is TGTGCCAGCAGCCACGAGGGACTAGCCAAAAACATTCAGTACTTC.